The next 29 T cell receptor beta chains were all read from a single sample in a study of cytomegalovirus exposure and HLA in healthy donors. PCR used 60 Vbeta primers and 13 Jbeta primers. TCRdb's table, derived via immunoSEQ multiplex PCR, lists solely in-frame clones and lacks some. The sample includes 150,000 to 200,000 clones, less than 80% seen only once; the top ten take 1.5% to 2%. The material sequenced was PBMCs. These receptors were taken from a man aged 18 to 30 in good health and CMV-seronegative.

The chain carries TRBV5-4 and TRBJ1-1; D might be TRBD1 (6 bases). V lost 4 bases and J lost 1, with 14 bases in between. Germline CDR1 is SGHNT and CDR2 is YYREEE (reference sequence). The CDR3 contains 15 residues. CDR3 bases: TGTGCCAGCAGCCGCGTGACAGGACGGAACACTGAAGCTTTCTTT. This sequence encodes CASSRVTGRNTEAFF.

The chain employs TRBV19 and TRBJ2-7; 7 nucleotides agree with TRBD2. J gave up 3 bases and V 5 bases, and 10 bases lay outside the gene matches. CDR1 and CDR2 (germline): LNHDA, SQIVND (reference sequence). The CDR3 covers 15 residues. CDR3 sequence reads: CASSPSSGQNYEQYF. For the CDR3, the DNA is TGTGCCAGTAGTCCATCTAGCGGCCAAAACTACGAGCAGTACTTC.

The chain has TRBV6-6 and TRBJ2-7; D gene unclear. CDR1 and CDR2 (germline): MNHNY, SVGAGI (reference sequence). Trimming shortened V by 0 bases and J by 6 bases, and 12 bases separated the two germline ends. This CDR3 has 14 amino acids. The CDR3 DNA is TGTGCCAGCAGTTACTCCGGCACTACCTCCGAGCAGTACTTC. Its protein product is CASSYSGTTSEQYF.

The V and J genes are TRBV4-1 and TRBJ2-5; TRBD2 is a possible D gene (5 bases). V lost 5 bases to trimming and J lost 3 bases, with 16 bases between them. The CDR3 has 15 residues. CDR1 MGHRA and CDR2 YSYEKL come from the germline V gene. In DNA, the CDR3 is TGCGCCAGCAGCACGAGTCCCACTAGTGAAGAGACCCAGTACTTC. Protein: CASSTSPTSEETQYF.

The sample holds a few counts of this clone. The chain is built from TRBV5-4 and TRBJ2-7; a weak D match, TRBD2 (10 bases). The CDR3 totals 20 residues. Germline-derived CDR1 and CDR2 are SGHNT and YYREEE (reference sequence). Trimming shortened V by 4 bases and J by 6 bases, and 35 bases separated the two germline ends. This CDR3 reads CASSMDADRGTAGGPGEQYF. The CDR3 DNA follows: TGTGCCAGCAGCATGGACGCCGACAGGGGGACAGCGGGAGGGCCGGGCGAGCAGTACTTC.

The table lists this clone with a few counts. V and J are TRBV6-5 and TRBJ2-7, with D tentatively TRBD1 (5 bases). The CDR3 loop spans 15 amino acids. Germline V gene lookup returns CDR1 MNHEY and CDR2 SVGAGI. V was shortened by 5 bases and J by 2 bases, with 16 bases between the two germline ends. The CDR3: CASSLIGTGTYEQYF. The DNA of the CDR3 is TGTGCCAGCAGTCTTATCGGCACAGGTACCTACGAGCAGTACTTC.

A single count supports this clone. The chain recombines TRBV4-2 with TRBJ2-3; 9 nucleotides match TRBD2. After removal of 0 bases from V and 6 bases from J, the junction contained 13 bases not matched to a gene. Germline V CDR1 and CDR2: LGHNA, YNFKEQ. The length of the CDR3 is 18 residues. The DNA for the CDR3 is TGTGCCAGCAGCCAAGATAGCGGGGGCGCCCCTTCTACGGATACGCAGTATTTT. Protein product: CASSQDSGGAPSTDTQYF.

J is TRBJ2-1 and V is TRBV5-4, with TRBD2 matching over 14 bases. Germline V gives CDR1 SGHNT, CDR2 YYREEE (reference sequence). This CDR3 comprises 15 residues. V was clipped by 4 bases and J by 9 bases; unmatched bases: 6. The CDR3 region has the DNA TGTGCCAGCAGCCCCGGGACTAGCGGGAGTCGTGAGCAGTTCTTC. Its translation: CASSPGTSGSREQFF.

The genes are TRBV7-6 and TRBJ1-2; TRBD1 might be the D (5 bases). Trimming shortened V by 1 base and J by 8 bases, and 11 bases separated the two germline ends. The length of the CDR3 is 13 residues. Germline V gene lookup returns CDR1 SGHVS and CDR2 FNYEAQ. The DNA for the CDR3 is TGTGCCAGCAGCTTAGAGGCGGGGCTCGGCTACACCTTC. This codes for CASSLEAGLGYTF.

J is TRBJ1-2 and V is TRBV9; 7 bases agree with TRBD1. This CDR3 contains 13 residues. Germline V gene sequence: CDR1 SGDLS, CDR2 YYNGEE. V was clipped by 4 bases and J by 4 bases; unmatched bases: 4. As DNA, the CDR3 is TGTGCCAGCAGCCGGGACAGTAGCTATGGCTACACCTTC. The encoded protein is CASSRDSSYGYTF.

The chain combines TRBV9 with TRBJ2-1; 10 positions match TRBD2. This CDR3 has 14 amino acids. With 1 base clipped from V and 6 bases from J, the junction kept 1 base outside the gene matches. CDR1 and CDR2 from the germline V gene are SGDLS and YYNGEE. The CDR3 sequence is CASSVSGGVNEQFF. In DNA form, the CDR3 reads TGTGCCAGCAGCGTAAGCGGGGGGGTCAATGAGCAGTTCTTC.

The rearrangement links TRBV29-1 to TRBJ1-1; 7 bases are shared with TRBD1. The germline CDR1 and CDR2 sequences are SQVTM and ANQGSEA. Trimming cost V 7 bases and J 3 bases; bases outside gene matches: 8. The CDR3 is 13 amino acids. CDR3 sequence: CSGDRARDTEAFF. Here the CDR3 DNA reads TGCAGCGGAGACAGGGCGCGGGACACTGAAGCTTTCTTT.

J is TRBJ1-5 and V is TRBV7-9, with D maybe TRBD1 (5 bases). V was pared by 5 bases and J by 9 bases, with 14 bases between. The CDR3 is 13 amino acids. Germline V lookup: CDR1 SEHNR, CDR2 FQNEAQ (reference sequence). CDR3 DNA: TGTGCCAGCAGCATGACGGGGGAATCGCCCCAGCATTTT. The encoded protein is CASSMTGESPQHF.

The chain links TRBV27 to TRBJ1-1; weak D call: TRBD1 (6 bases). Trimming took 10 bases from V and 7 from J, leaving 22 bases between them. The CDR3 runs to 14 residues. The germline CDR1 and CDR2 sequences are MNHEY and SMNVEV (reference sequence). The CDR3 spells CAKSAGAVFVEAFF. The CDR3 DNA is TGTGCCAAGTCGGCGGGGGCAGTCTTTGTTGAAGCTTTCTTT.

This sequence joins TRBV6-1 and TRBJ1-5, with 7 bases identical to TRBD1. J lost 4 bases, V lost 5 bases, and 8 bases had no gene match. This CDR3 contains 15 residues. Germline loops: CDR1 MNHNS, CDR2 SASEGT. The CDR3 DNA follows: TGTGCCAGCAGTAAAAGACAGGGATCGAATCAGCCCCAGCATTTT. Its protein is CASSKRQGSNQPQHF.

This clone was detected only a few times. The chain uses TRBV2 and TRBJ2-7; D gene uncertain. Germline CDR1 reads SNHLY; CDR2 reads FYNNEI. The length of the CDR3 is 12 residues. The V and J ends lost 8 bases and 5 bases respectively, with 13 bases between them. The CDR3 sequence: CASGDQFNEQYF. The CDR3 DNA sequence: TGTGCCAGCGGAGACCAGTTTAACGAGCAGTACTTC.

The genes are TRBV23-1 and TRBJ2-1; 7 nucleotides match TRBD1. TRBV23-1 is filed as an ORF, its function uncertain. Unmatched junction bases numbered 5, after V lost 4 bases and J lost 5 bases. The CDR3 is made up of 14 amino acids. The chain's CDR3 is CASSPATGNNEQFF. The CDR3 nucleotides read TGCGCCAGCAGTCCAGCGACAGGGAACAATGAGCAGTTCTTC.

This chain's CDR3 is CATSRGEAGGNEQYF. CDR3 DNA: TGTGCCACCAGCAGAGGCGAGGCAGGGGGCAACGAGCAGTACTTC. The rearrangement links TRBV15 to TRBJ2-7; 8 nucleotides agree with TRBD1. After removal of 1 base from V and 5 bases from J, the junction contained 7 bases not matched to a gene. The CDR3 covers 15 residues. Germline V gene data show CDR1 as LNHNV and CDR2 as YYDKDF (reference sequence).

The chain uses TRBV28 and TRBJ2-1; tentatively, D is TRBD2 (6 bases). Germline V gene data show CDR1 as MDHEN and CDR2 as SYDVKM. Trimming pared 3 bases from V and 4 bases from J, leaving 13 bases between. The CDR3 is 15 amino acids. For the CDR3, the DNA is TGTGCCAGCAGTTTGGGGGGACGGGCTTACAATGAGCAGTTCTTC. It encodes CASSLGGRAYNEQFF.

The sample holds one count of this clone. The genes are TRBV7-9 and TRBJ2-3; D is possibly TRBD1 (5 bases). The CDR3 sequence is 17 residues long. V was clipped by 1 base and J by 0 bases, with 14 bases between them. Per the germline V gene, CDR1 is SEHNR and CDR2 is FQNEAQ (reference sequence). The chain's CDR3 is CASSLGRVAVSTDTQYF. The DNA of the CDR3 is TGTGCCAGCAGCTTAGGCAGGGTGGCGGTCAGCACAGATACGCAGTATTTT.

The chain combines TRBV7-8 with TRBJ2-5, with D possibly being TRBD1 (5 bases). The CDR3 has 14 amino acids. Trimming took 1 base from V and 5 from J, leaving 11 bases between them. Germline V gene lookup returns CDR1 SGHVS and CDR2 FQNEAQ. The CDR3 nucleotides are TGTGCCAGCAGCTTAGTAGGGGCGGTCGAGACCCAGTACTTC. This gives the protein CASSLVGAVETQYF.

The CDR3 bases are TGTGCCAGCAGCATGGACAGAGATGGCTACACCTTC. It is translated as CASSMDRDGYTF. This chain connects TRBV7-8 to TRBJ1-2, with D possibly TRBD1 on 6 matching bases. V gave up 5 bases and J gave up 6 bases, with 10 bases separating them. Germline CDR1 SGHVS, CDR2 FQNEAQ. The CDR3 loop spans 12 amino acids.

The chain couples TRBV7-9 to TRBJ1-1; TRBD1 matches at 8 bases. The CDR3 is 14 residues long. The germline CDR1 and CDR2 sequences are SEHNR and FQNEAQ (reference sequence). V shed 5 bases, J shed 4 bases, and the junction held 6 bases outside the gene matches. The CDR3, as DNA: TGTGCCAGCAGCCAACAGGGGGGGAGCACTGAAGCTTTCTTT. Amino acid sequence: CASSQQGGSTEAFF.

This clone has ten or more counts. The chain recombines TRBV4-1 with TRBJ2-7, with D unclear. The CDR3 loop spans 10 amino acids. Germline CDR1 is MGHRA and CDR2 is YSYEKL. The V and J ends lost 9 bases and 6 bases respectively, with 9 bases between them. In nucleotides, the CDR3 is TGCGCCAGGCGGTTGGTCGAGCAGTACTTC. It codes for CARRLVEQYF.

The chain combines TRBV20-1 with TRBJ2-3, with D possibly being TRBD2 (7 bases). Germline V lookup: CDR1 DFQATT, CDR2 SNEGSKA (reference sequence). The length of the CDR3 is 11 residues. The V end lost 6 bases, the J end lost 9 bases, and 13 bases lay between the germline ends. The DNA for the CDR3 is TGCAGTGCCGGGGGGCCGGCCACGCAGTATTTT. As protein: CSAGGPATQYF.

This clone was seen only a few times. The genes are TRBV28 and TRBJ1-4; 10 nucleotides align to TRBD1. Germline assignment: CDR1 MDHEN and CDR2 SYDVKM. V was pared by 2 bases and J by 10 bases, with 7 bases of the junction left unmatched. The CDR3 has 15 residues. This CDR3 reads CASSLPGTGEGKLFF. The CDR3 DNA reads as TGTGCCAGCAGTTTACCCGGGACAGGGGAGGGAAAACTGTTTTTT.

CDR3 sequence (DNA): TGCAGTGCTAGTAGGGGCCCCCAGCATTTT. It translates to CSASRGPQHF. The genes are TRBV20-1 and TRBJ1-5; TRBD1 might be the D (5 bases). The CDR3 length is 10 residues. V was shortened by 3 bases and J by 10 bases, with 7 bases between the two germline ends. CDR1 and CDR2 from the germline V gene are DFQATT and SNEGSKA (reference sequence).

This chain links TRBV30 with TRBJ2-1, with 9 bases aligning to TRBD2. CDR3 size: 14 residues. Germline CDR1 and CDR2: GTSNPN and SVGIG (reference sequence). The trim removed 3 bases at V and 8 bases at J, leaving 8 bases unmatched. The CDR3 bases are TGTGCCTGGAGCCCCGGGACTAGCAGATATGAGCAGTTCTTC. It encodes CAWSPGTSRYEQFF.

The chain joins TRBV25-1 to TRBJ2-7, with TRBD2 identical over 7 bases. CDR3 size: 16 residues. Germline CDR1 MGHDK, CDR2 SYGVNS. Unmatched junction bases numbered 7, after V lost 2 bases and J lost 0 bases. Here the CDR3 reads CASSELGGGPSYEQYF. The CDR3, as DNA: TGTGCCAGCAGTGAACTCGGGGGAGGGCCCTCCTACGAGCAGTACTTC.